The entry below describes one TCR beta chain. The table lists this clonotype with many counts. Its antigen is still unknown. The input lacks base qualities; no much larger clone sits a single base away. The time point label here, explained by the study, means: longitudinal time-point 2. Healthy controls were blood bank volunteers in Maryland, USA. For unsorted PBMC libraries, 2 million PBMCs were used after storage in RNAlater at -80 degrees C until RNA extraction. Peripheral blood underwent Ficoll-Hypaque density gradient centrifugation to isolate PBMCs, which were then cryopreserved in liquid nitrogen. The entry originates in a study of neurological immune-mediated disorders (dated by TCRdb to the late 2010s). Context from the whole study: Peripheral blood TCR-beta repertoires from HTLV-I-associated myelopathy (HAM/TSP) patients, multiple sclerosis patients and healthy controls were compared by UMI-based sequencing. Longitudinal samples, technical triplicates and paired sorted CD4+ and CD8+ T-cell subsets, alongside PBMC samples, were included among the approximately 110 TCR-beta libraries. Longitudinal HAM/TSP donors and healthy donors each had 3 time-points at intervals of roughly 3-40 months. The cohort included 60 to 75 subjects: about 14 with HAM/TSP, approximately 35 with multiple sclerosis, and some 20 healthy controls.

Findings and caveats that apply to the study as a whole: TCR clonal expansion was highest in HAM/TSP patients and lowest in MS patients, with MS patients falling below even healthy controls. No identical CDR3 amino acid sequences were shared among expanded clones across subjects, suggesting private TCR-beta repertoires in all groups.

To synthesize cDNA, template-switch 5'RACE was performed with a primer carrying a 10-nucleotide random unique molecular identifier so that each TCR transcript was tagged. Each sequencing run produced over 200 million TCR-beta sequences covering 15-18 subjects. Total RNA was extracted with the RNeasy kit. TCR-beta VDJ regions were amplified with primers for the TCR constant region and the 5'RACE anchor, using the KAPA Real-time Library Amplification kit. Sample indexes and Illumina adaptors were added in a first PCR, and a second PCR then increased library yield. After Ampure bead purification, the TCR product of roughly 650 bp was size-selected on a 2% E-gel SizeSelection system. Library quality was checked on a Bioanalyzer, concentration was measured with Qubit, and libraries were quantified with the Kapa Library Quantification kit before pooling. Libraries were sequenced paired-end 2 x 150 bp on an Illumina HiSeq 2500. To increase sequence diversity, roughly 24-32% phiX was spiked into each library pool. The source study handled its data this way. Quality-filtered reads were processed with the UMI-based MiGEC pipeline, which removed over 75% of raw TCR sequences during error correction. VDJ genes were aligned to IMGT germline references, and clonotypes were defined by unique CDR3 amino acid sequence plus V-J genes. Clonal expansion, Shannon diversity, and CDR3 relatedness (CalcPairwiseDistances, ClusterSamples) were evaluated with VDJtools, and phylogenetic trees were built with CLCbio workbench. Clones with at least 8 unique UMIs were defined as expanded, with this threshold being based on coefficient-of-variation modelling across technical triplicates. Using fastp at Q25 and MiXCR, TCRdb reprocessed the public reads and kept productive beta chains. Merged by CDR3 protein, the rows form single entries marked with the most common genes and DNA. TCRdb, rather than the study authors, made the V and J calls. Here the sample has approximately 31,000 distinct CDR3 sequences; 13% occur a single time. The top ten clones comprise roughly 2.3% of the sample.

Taken from cysteine to phenylalanine, the CDR3 has 15 residues. Only the CDR3 portion is preserved as DNA: 45 bases, with reading frame beginning at the first base. Looking up the germline V gene yields CDR1 SGHRS and CDR2 YFSETQ. A distance of 14 bases separates the germline ends of V and J, which lose 1 base and 5 bases respectively. The receptor's source is a woman aged 40 to 50 in good health. In this chain, TRBV5-1 is recombined with TRBJ2-3; confidence is insufficient to name the D gene. Sample: PBMCs. The CDR3 loop reads CASSLSTAVRDTQYF. The DNA is TGCGCCAGCAGCTTGAGTACGGCAGTTAGAGATACGCAGTATTTT.